This T cell receptor (beta chain) was found in a study of CD8 T cells in ankylosing spondylitis. Each TCR beta library was made by quantitative 5'-RACE that incorporated molecular barcodes. TCRdb reprocessed the 5' RACE reads with MiXCR, giving one entry per CDR3 protein. Of 400,000 to 450,000 distinct CDR3 sequences in the sample, 15% to 20% were seen once. The study, taken as a whole, reports: Seemingly characteristic of ankylosing spondylitis blood was a TCR beta motif consisting of about 8 highly homologous variants.

A remark on this clonotype: Its specificity is unknown.

Germline assignment: CDR1 DFQATT and CDR2 SNEGSKA (reference sequence). The CDR3 is 13 amino acids. J was trimmed by 4 bases and V by 5 bases; bases with no gene match: 4. This clonotype was sampled from a male donor with ankylosing spondylitis. The chain is built from TRBV20-1 and TRBJ2-3; 9 positions agree with TRBD2. Material for sequencing was blood, either unsorted or a sorted T cell fraction (not recorded which). CDR3 bases: TGCAGTGCTCTAGCGGGAATTGCAGATACGCAGTATTTT. Its translation: CSALAGIADTQYF.